This TCR beta chain was identified during a study of tumor-infiltrating lymphocytes in primary liver carcinoma. Germline DNA was also extracted, with blood RNA taken from unsorted whole blood. The patients, who had chronic HBV infection, were treatment-naive (untreated). From 500 to 600 ng of total RNA, TCR beta-specific cDNA was reverse-transcribed using a constant-region primer. Three nested multiplex PCR rounds of slightly modified ARM-PCR generated TCR beta libraries. TRBV1-TRBV30 forward and Cbeta reverse primers drove the first two roughly 10-cycle rounds. MiXCR, run by TCRdb on the multiplex PCR reads, gives a single entry per CDR3 protein. The sample yields fewer than 350,000 distinct CDR3 sequences, over 55% seen once. Worth noting for this clonotype: No antigen is known for it. A read error is likely, as this CDR3 ends without the conserved phenylalanine or tryptophan.

Study-level findings and limits: Tumors and blood were compared for top-250-clone fraction, and tumors had the significantly higher value (p = 0.039). Tumor region pairs outstripped tumor-adjacent and tumor-blood pairs in overlap.

V was clipped by 4 bases and J by 10 bases; unmatched bases: 5. The CDR3 consists of 14 residues. Germline CDR1 SGHAT, CDR2 FQDESV (reference sequence). Sample: peripheral blood. This sequence was found in a man in his forties with primary liver carcinoma and hepatitis B virus infection. The chain couples TRBV11-1 to TRBJ2-1; 12 bases match TRBD2. The chain's CDR3 is CASSSTSGGGEQFL. CDR3 in DNA: TGTGCCAGCAGCTCGACTAGCGGGGGAGGAGAGCAGTTCCTC.